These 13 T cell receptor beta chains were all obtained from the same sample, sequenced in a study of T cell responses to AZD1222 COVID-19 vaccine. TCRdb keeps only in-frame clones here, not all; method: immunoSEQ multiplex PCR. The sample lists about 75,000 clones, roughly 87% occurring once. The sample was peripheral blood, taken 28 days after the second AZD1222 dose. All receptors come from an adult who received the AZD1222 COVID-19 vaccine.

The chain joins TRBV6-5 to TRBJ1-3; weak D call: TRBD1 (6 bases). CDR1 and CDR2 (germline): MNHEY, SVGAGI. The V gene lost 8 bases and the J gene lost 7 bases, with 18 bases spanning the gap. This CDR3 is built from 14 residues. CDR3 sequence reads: CASLGGLLKNTIYF. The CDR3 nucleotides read TGTGCCAGCTTGGGGGGGCTCCTAAAGAACACCATATATTTT.

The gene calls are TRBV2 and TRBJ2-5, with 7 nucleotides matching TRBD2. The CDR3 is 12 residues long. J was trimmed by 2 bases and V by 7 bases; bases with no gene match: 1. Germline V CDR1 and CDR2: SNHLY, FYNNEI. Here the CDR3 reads CASNGGQETQYF. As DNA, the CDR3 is TGTGCCAGCAACGGGGGGCAAGAGACCCAGTACTTC. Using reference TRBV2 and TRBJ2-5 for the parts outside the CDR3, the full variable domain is EPEVTQTPSHQVTQMGQEVILRCVPISNHLYFYWYRQILGQKVEFLVSFYNNEISEKSEIFDDQFSVERPDGSNFTLKIRSTKLEDSAMYFCASNGGQETQYFGPGTRLLVL.

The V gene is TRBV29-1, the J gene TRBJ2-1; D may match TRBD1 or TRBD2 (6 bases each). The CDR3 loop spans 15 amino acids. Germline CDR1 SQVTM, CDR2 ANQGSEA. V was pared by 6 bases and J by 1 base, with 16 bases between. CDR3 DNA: TGCAGCGTGAAGGGGGGATCGAGGTCCTACAATGAGCAGTTCTTC. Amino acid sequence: CSVKGGSRSYNEQFF.

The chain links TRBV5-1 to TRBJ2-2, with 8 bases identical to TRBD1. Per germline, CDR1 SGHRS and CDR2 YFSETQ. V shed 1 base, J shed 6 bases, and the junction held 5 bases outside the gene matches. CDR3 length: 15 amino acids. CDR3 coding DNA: TGCGCCAGCAGCTTGCGACAGGGGATGCCCGGGGAGCTGTTTTTT. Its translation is CASSLRQGMPGELFF. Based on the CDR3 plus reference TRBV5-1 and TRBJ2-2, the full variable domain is KAGVTQTPRYLIKTRGQQVTLSCSPISGHRSVSWYQQTPGQGLQFLFEYFSETQRNKGNFPGRFSGRQFSNSRSEMNVSTLELGDSALYLCASSLRQGMPGELFFGEGSRLTVL.

CDR3 loop: CASGAWGGPYGYTF. The CDR3 region has the DNA TGTGCTAGTGGTGCGTGGGGGGGACCCTATGGCTACACCTTC. The rearrangement links TRBV12-5 to TRBJ1-2; D perhaps matches TRBD1 (5 bases). The CDR3 covers 14 residues. Between the trimmed V and J ends, which lost 5 bases and 4 bases, there was a span of 14 bases. Germline V gene data show CDR1 as LGHNT and CDR2 as FRNRAP.

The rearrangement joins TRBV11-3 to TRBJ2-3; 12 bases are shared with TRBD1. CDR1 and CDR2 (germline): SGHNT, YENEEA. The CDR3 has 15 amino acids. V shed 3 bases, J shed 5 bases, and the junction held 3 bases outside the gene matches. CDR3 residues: CASSLGQGAGDTQYF. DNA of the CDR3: TGTGCCAGCAGCTTGGGACAGGGGGCCGGAGATACGCAGTATTTT.

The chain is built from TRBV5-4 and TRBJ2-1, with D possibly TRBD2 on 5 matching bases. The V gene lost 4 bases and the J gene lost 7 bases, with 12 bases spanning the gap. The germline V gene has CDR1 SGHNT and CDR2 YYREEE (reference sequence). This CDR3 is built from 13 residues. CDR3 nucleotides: TGTGCCAGCAGCGGAGACTACGTTAATGAGCAGTTCTTC. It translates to CASSGDYVNEQFF. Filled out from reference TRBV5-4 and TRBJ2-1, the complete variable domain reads ETGVTQSPTHLIKTRGQQVTLRCSSQSGHNTVSWYQQALGQGPQFIFQYYREEENGRGNFPPRFSGLQFPNYSSELNVNALELDDSALYLCASSGDYVNEQFFGPGTRLTVL.

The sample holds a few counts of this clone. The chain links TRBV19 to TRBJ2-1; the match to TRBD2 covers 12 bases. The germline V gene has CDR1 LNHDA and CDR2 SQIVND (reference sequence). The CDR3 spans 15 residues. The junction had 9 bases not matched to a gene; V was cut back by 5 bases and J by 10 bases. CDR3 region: CASSLTSGGSYEQFF. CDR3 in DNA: TGTGCCAGTAGTCTGACTAGCGGGGGAAGTTACGAGCAGTTCTTC.

CDR3 loop: CASSLGGAVNGYTF. The CDR3 DNA is TGTGCCAGCAGCTTGGGGGGGGCGGTCAATGGCTACACCTTC. The chain couples TRBV5-4 to TRBJ1-2; perhaps TRBD1 as D (6 bases). CDR1 and CDR2 (germline): SGHNT, YYREEE (reference sequence). With 0 bases removed from V and 6 bases from J, the gap between germline ends came to 12 bases. This CDR3 has 14 residues.

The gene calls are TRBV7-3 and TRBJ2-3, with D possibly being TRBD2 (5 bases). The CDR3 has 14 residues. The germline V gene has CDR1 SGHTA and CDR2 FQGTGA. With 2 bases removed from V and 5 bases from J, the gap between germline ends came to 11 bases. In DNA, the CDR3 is TGTGCCAGCAGCTTAGGGTGGAGCGGAGATACGCAGTATTTT. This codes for CASSLGWSGDTQYF.

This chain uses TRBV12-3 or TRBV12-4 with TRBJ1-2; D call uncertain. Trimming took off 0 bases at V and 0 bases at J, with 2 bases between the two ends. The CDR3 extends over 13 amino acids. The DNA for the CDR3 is TGTGCCAGCAGTTTAGCGGCTAACTATGGCTACACCTTC. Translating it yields CASSLAANYGYTF.

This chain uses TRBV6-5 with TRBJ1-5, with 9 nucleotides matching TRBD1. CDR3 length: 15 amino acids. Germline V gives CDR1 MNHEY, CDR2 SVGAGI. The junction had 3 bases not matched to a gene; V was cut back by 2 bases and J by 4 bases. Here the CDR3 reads CASSYGGTGNQPQHF. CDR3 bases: TGTGCCAGCAGTTACGGTGGGACAGGGAATCAGCCCCAGCATTTT.

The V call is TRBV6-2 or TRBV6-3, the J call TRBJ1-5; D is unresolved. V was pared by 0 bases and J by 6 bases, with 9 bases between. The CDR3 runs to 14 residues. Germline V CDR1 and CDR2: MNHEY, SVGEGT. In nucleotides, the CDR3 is TGTGCCAGCAGTTACTCGGGGTTTGGTCAGCCCCAGCATTTT. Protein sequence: CASSYSGFGQPQHF.